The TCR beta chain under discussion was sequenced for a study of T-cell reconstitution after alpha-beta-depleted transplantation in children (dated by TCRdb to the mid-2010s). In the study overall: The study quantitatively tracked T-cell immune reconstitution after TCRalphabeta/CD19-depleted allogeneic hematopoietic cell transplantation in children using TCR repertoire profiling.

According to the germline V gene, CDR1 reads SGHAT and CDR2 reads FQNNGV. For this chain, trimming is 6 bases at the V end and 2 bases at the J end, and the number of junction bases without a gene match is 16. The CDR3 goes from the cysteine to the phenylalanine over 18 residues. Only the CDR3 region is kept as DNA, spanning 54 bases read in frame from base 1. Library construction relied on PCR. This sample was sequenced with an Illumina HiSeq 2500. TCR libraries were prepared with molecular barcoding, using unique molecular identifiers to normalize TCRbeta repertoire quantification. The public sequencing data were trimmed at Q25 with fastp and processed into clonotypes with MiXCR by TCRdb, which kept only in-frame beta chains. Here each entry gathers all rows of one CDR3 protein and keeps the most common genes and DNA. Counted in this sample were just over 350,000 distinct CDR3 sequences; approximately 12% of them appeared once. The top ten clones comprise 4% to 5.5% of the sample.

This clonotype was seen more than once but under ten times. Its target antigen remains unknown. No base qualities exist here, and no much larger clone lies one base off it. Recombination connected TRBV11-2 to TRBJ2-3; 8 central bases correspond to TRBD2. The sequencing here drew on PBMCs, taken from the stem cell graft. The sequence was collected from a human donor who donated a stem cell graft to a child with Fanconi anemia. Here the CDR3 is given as CASRTQLYSGANTDTQYF. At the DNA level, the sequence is TGTGCCAGCAGGACTCAACTTTATAGCGGGGCCAACACAGATACGCAGTATTTT.